The 23 T cell receptor beta chains below were found in one sample sequenced in a study of T cell changes during pregnancy in multiple sclerosis. Some clones are missing from TCRdb's copy, which holds only in-frame ones; the method was immunoSEQ multiplex PCR. Of about 41,000 clones listed, more than 85% are singletons. Sample: CD8+ T cells from peripheral blood mononuclear cells, taken in the third trimester of pregnancy. The receptors originated from a female donor with multiple sclerosis, enrolled in a pregnancy study.

The chain recombines TRBV25-1 with TRBJ1-5, with D perhaps TRBD1 (5 bases). V was clipped by 3 bases and J by 7 bases, with 13 bases between them. Germline loops: CDR1 MGHDK, CDR2 SYGVNS. The CDR3 totals 14 residues. This CDR3 reads CASSDSQGGQPQHF. CDR3 coding DNA: TGTGCCAGCAGTGATTCCCAGGGCGGCCAGCCCCAGCATTTT.

V gene TRBV27 combines with J gene TRBJ2-5; 10 bases match TRBD1. This CDR3 has 17 amino acids. Germline CDR1 reads MNHEY; CDR2 reads SMNVEV (reference sequence). V was clipped by 4 bases and J by 5 bases; unmatched bases: 13. Here the CDR3 DNA reads TGTGCCAGCAGTTCCGGGACAGGGGTCTTGGGCTTCGAGACCCAGTACTTC. Translating it yields CASSSGTGVLGFETQYF.

This rearrangement joins TRBV12-5 to TRBJ1-1; 11 bases are shared with TRBD1. Germline V gene lookup returns CDR1 LGHNT and CDR2 FRNRAP. The CDR3 runs 21 residues. V was pared by 3 bases and J by 3 bases, with 21 bases of the junction left unmatched. The DNA of the CDR3 is TGTGCTAGTGGTTTCTTGGCTGAGTATAGGACAGGGGGCGTTGGGGACACTGAAGCTTTCTTT. This codes for CASGFLAEYRTGGVGDTEAFF.

The gene calls are TRBV30 and TRBJ1-1; weak D call: TRBD1 (5 bases). The germline V gene encodes CDR1 GTSNPN and CDR2 SVGIG (reference sequence). This CDR3 is 12 amino acids long. Trimming removed 5 bases at V and 6 bases at J, with 13 bases between. In DNA, the CDR3 is TGTGCCTGGGGGGGGGTCGGACCTGAAGCTTTCTTT. Translating it yields CAWGGVGPEAFF.

This chain joins TRBV19 and TRBJ2-1; TRBD2 matches at 7 bases. With 3 bases clipped from V and 4 bases from J, the junction kept 9 bases outside the gene matches. CDR1 and CDR2 (germline): LNHDA, SQIVND (reference sequence). The CDR3 runs to 16 residues. CDR3: CASSMGGRAGYNEQFF. The CDR3 coding sequence is TGTGCCAGTAGTATGGGGGGGAGGGCCGGGTACAATGAGCAGTTCTTC.

The chain combines TRBV15 with TRBJ2-3; 8 bases match TRBD2. Germline V CDR1 and CDR2: LNHNV, YYDKDF (reference sequence). The ends lost 3 bases at V and 2 bases at J; junction bases unmatched: 4. The CDR3 has 15 amino acids. The CDR3 DNA is TGTGCCACCAGCAGCTTAGCGGGACCCACAGATACGCAGTATTTT. It encodes CATSSLAGPTDTQYF. Based on the CDR3 plus reference TRBV15 and TRBJ2-3, the full variable domain is DAMVIQNPRYQVTQFGKPVTLSCSQTLNHNVMYWYQQKSSQAPKLLFHYYDKDFNNEADTPDNFQSRRPNTSFCFLDIRSPGLGDTAMYLCATSSLAGPTDTQYFGPGTRLTVL.

The J gene is TRBJ1-2, the V gene TRBV9, with 7 bases identical to TRBD1. V shed 5 bases, J shed 2 bases, and the junction held 12 bases outside the gene matches. Per germline, CDR1 SGDLS and CDR2 YYNGEE. The CDR3 is 16 amino acids. The CDR3: CASSLEGGPSNYGYTF. The CDR3 nucleotides read TGTGCCAGCAGTCTAGAAGGGGGCCCTTCCAACTATGGCTACACCTTC.

The table lists this clone with a count of one. This chain joins TRBV7-3 and TRBJ2-1, with 10 bases matching TRBD2. There are 15 residues in the CDR3. J lost 6 bases, V lost 3 bases, and 5 bases had no gene match. Germline CDR1 reads SGHTA; CDR2 reads FQGTGA. CDR3 in amino acids: CASSFIAGGSNEQFF. In DNA, the CDR3 is TGTGCCAGCAGCTTCATAGCGGGGGGCTCCAATGAGCAGTTCTTC. Based on the CDR3 plus reference TRBV7-3 and TRBJ2-1, the full variable domain is GAGVSQTPSNKVTEKGKYVELRCDPISGHTALYWYRQSLGQGPEFLIYFQGTGAADDSGLPNDRFFAVRPEGSVSTLKIQRTERGDSAVYLCASSFIAGGSNEQFFGPGTRLTVL.

In this sample, this clone turned up a few times. The chain is built from TRBV11-2 and TRBJ2-7; D possibly corresponds to TRBD2 (5 bases). V was trimmed by 5 bases and J by 5 bases, leaving 19 bases between them. The CDR3 totals 15 residues. CDR1 and CDR2 (germline): SGHAT, FQNNGV. Here the CDR3 DNA reads TGTGCCAGCAGCCCGCTACTGGAGACCGGGAACGAGCAGTACTTC. Translation: CASSPLLETGNEQYF.

This chain uses TRBV5-1 with TRBJ2-7; D gene uncertain. CDR3 length: 14 amino acids. V shed 4 bases and J shed 0 bases, with 11 bases lying between them. Germline CDR1 SGHRS, CDR2 YFSETQ. The CDR3 here is CASSPTGSSYEQYF. The DNA for the CDR3 is TGCGCCAGCAGCCCAACCGGGTCCTCCTACGAGCAGTACTTC. The full variable domain, rest sourced from reference TRBV5-1 and TRBJ2-7, is KAGVTQTPRYLIKTRGQQVTLSCSPISGHRSVSWYQQTPGQGLQFLFEYFSETQRNKGNFPGRFSGRQFSNSRSEMNVSTLELGDSALYLCASSPTGSSYEQYFGPGTRLTVT.

This clone has only a few counts. The J gene is TRBJ2-7, the V gene TRBV27, with D possibly TRBD1 on 6 matching bases. The germline CDR1 and CDR2 sequences are MNHEY and SMNVEV (reference sequence). Trimming shortened V by 8 bases and J by 0 bases, and 20 bases separated the two germline ends. The CDR3 sequence is 16 residues long. The CDR3 here is CASSGSDRSGSYEQYF. The DNA of the CDR3 is TGTGCCAGCTCGGGGAGTGACAGGTCCGGCTCCTACGAGCAGTACTTC.

The chain has TRBV25-1 and TRBJ1-6, with TRBD1 as a possible D gene (6 bases). V lost 6 bases, J lost 5 bases, and 11 bases lay in between. The length of the CDR3 is 14 residues. The germline V gene encodes CDR1 MGHDK and CDR2 SYGVNS. CDR3 amino acids: CASRAGADNSPLHF. As DNA, the CDR3 is TGTGCCAGCAGAGCAGGGGCCGATAATTCACCCCTCCACTTT. The variable domain in full, with the rest retrieved from reference TRBV25-1 and TRBJ1-6, is EADIYQTPRYLVIGTGKKITLECSQTMGHDKMYWYQQDPGMELHLIHYSYGVNSTEKGDLSSESTVSRIRTEHFPLTLESARPSHTSQYLCASRAGADNSPLHFGNGTRLTVT.

The J gene is TRBJ1-4, the V gene TRBV28; 8 positions match TRBD1. V lost 4 bases, J lost 0 bases, and 7 bases stayed unmatched. The CDR3 is made up of 17 amino acids. Germline CDR1 is MDHEN and CDR2 is SYDVKM. CDR3 coding DNA: TGTGCCAGCAGTTCCCCAGGGGGCGAAGCAACTAATGAAAAACTGTTTTTT. Translating it yields CASSSPGGEATNEKLFF.

This clone was observed once. This chain uses TRBV5-6 with TRBJ1-5; maybe TRBD1 (6 bases). With 0 bases removed from V and 6 bases from J, the gap between germline ends came to 10 bases. Germline CDR1 is SGHDT and CDR2 is YYEEEE. The CDR3 runs 14 residues. The CDR3 DNA reads as TGTGCCAGCAGCTTGGGACAGGTCCCTCAGCCCCAGCATTTT. Its protein is CASSLGQVPQPQHF.

The J gene is TRBJ2-7, the V gene TRBV5-1; TRBD2 aligns across 14 bases. CDR3 length equals 16 residues. Germline lookup yields CDR1 SGHRS and CDR2 YFSETQ. V lost 3 bases, J lost 5 bases, and 7 bases stayed unmatched. The CDR3 here is CASSSTSGRAFDEQYF. The CDR3, as DNA: TGCGCCAGCAGCTCGACTAGCGGGAGGGCTTTTGACGAGCAGTACTTC.

The chain couples TRBV6-1 to TRBJ2-5; TRBD2 aligns across 10 bases. Germline V CDR1 and CDR2: MNHNS, SASEGT. The CDR3 covers 15 residues. The junction had 7 bases not matched to a gene; V was cut back by 4 bases and J by 5 bases. The CDR3 is CASSGSGRAGETQYF. The CDR3 DNA follows: TGTGCCAGCAGTGGAAGCGGGAGGGCCGGGGAGACCCAGTACTTC.

The chain employs TRBV6-6 and TRBJ2-1; D is unclear. Germline-derived CDR1 and CDR2 are MNHNY and SVGAGI (reference sequence). The V end lost 2 bases, the J end lost 6 bases, and 8 bases lay between the germline ends. The CDR3 covers 13 residues. The CDR3, as DNA: TGTGCCAGCAGTTACAGTCTAGGCAATGAGCAGTTCTTC. This encodes CASSYSLGNEQFF.

V is TRBV6-1 and J is TRBJ2-7; D might be TRBD2 (5 bases). CDR1 is MNHNS, CDR2 SASEGT, per germline. This CDR3 is built from 14 residues. V gave up 0 bases and J gave up 3 bases, with 9 bases separating them. In nucleotides, the CDR3 is TGTGCCAGCAGTGAAGCGCTTCGGGGCTACGAGCAGTACTTC. Translating gives CASSEALRGYEQYF.

V and J are TRBV10-3 and TRBJ1-1; D may be TRBD1 (5 bases). The CDR3 is 15 residues long. Germline CDR1 is ENHRY and CDR2 is SYGVKD. V lost 0 bases and J 1 base, leaving 9 bases between the germline ends. The CDR3 sequence is CAISESIDRNTEAFF. CDR3 sequence (DNA): TGTGCCATCAGTGAGTCGATCGACAGGAACACTGAAGCTTTCTTT.

The chain links TRBV9 to TRBJ2-7; D is possibly TRBD2 (6 bases). Trimming took off 4 bases at V and 4 bases at J, with 15 bases between the two ends. This CDR3 contains 14 residues. CDR1 is SGDLS and CDR2 is YYNGEE in the germline V gene. CDR3 DNA sequence: TGTGCCAGCAGCACTGGAGGGGAGGATTACGAGCAGTACTTC. Encoded protein: CASSTGGEDYEQYF.

This chain links TRBV4-1 with TRBJ2-2; 9 bases are a match to TRBD2. The trim removed 0 bases at V and 6 bases at J, leaving 14 bases unmatched. This CDR3 has 19 amino acids. Germline values: CDR1 MGHRA, CDR2 YSYEKL. The CDR3 sequence is CASSQDRLSAGGPAGELFF. CDR3 DNA: TGCGCCAGCAGCCAAGATCGCTTATCGGCGGGGGGGCCGGCCGGGGAGCTGTTTTTT.

The chain joins TRBV15 to TRBJ2-4; possible D gene TRBD2, 6 bases. V was pared by 0 bases and J by 0 bases, with 12 bases between. Germline values: CDR1 LNHNV, CDR2 YYDKDF (reference sequence). The CDR3 spans 17 residues. CDR3 loop: CATSRDGRGIAKNIQYF. In DNA form, the CDR3 reads TGTGCCACCAGCAGAGATGGACGCGGGATAGCCAAAAACATTCAGTACTTC. Variable domain in full (rest from reference TRBV15 and TRBJ2-4): DAMVIQNPRYQVTQFGKPVTLSCSQTLNHNVMYWYQQKSSQAPKLLFHYYDKDFNNEADTPDNFQSRRPNTSFCFLDIRSPGLGDTAMYLCATSRDGRGIAKNIQYFGAGTRLSVL.

The chain combines TRBV29-1 with TRBJ2-2; 7 bases are shared with TRBD1. Germline loops: CDR1 SQVTM, CDR2 ANQGSEA. After removal of 7 bases from V and 0 bases from J, the junction contained 5 bases not matched to a gene. The CDR3 is made up of 14 amino acids. This chain's CDR3 is CSGTGVANTGELFF. In DNA, the CDR3 is TGCAGCGGTACAGGGGTGGCGAACACCGGGGAGCTGTTTTTT.